This T cell receptor beta chain was identified during a study of regulatory T cells in long-lasting Graves disease (dated by TCRdb to the early 2020s). For context, the study as a whole: To count as having persistent Graves' disease, a patient had to have received antithyroid drug treatment for over 5 years with TSH receptor autoantibodies remaining persistently positive. This study used TCR sequencing and RNA sequencing of peripheral blood to compare persistent Graves' disease patients against newly diagnosed Graves' disease patients. The study took place in China and was registered as a clinical trial. A total of approximately 35 samples underwent TCR sequencing: roughly 13 from persistent and roughly 20 from newly diagnosed Graves' disease patients. In the clinical cohort, patients with persistent Graves' disease had used antithyroid drugs for an average of about 9.4 years.

This specimen's time point label, per the study, means: persistent/refractory GD, antithyroid drugs over 5 years with positive TRAb. For both TCR sequencing and RNA sequencing, RNA was extracted from PBMCs using TRIzol. The diagnosis of Graves' disease was made according to American Thyroid Association guidelines. Recruitment of patients was carried out at an endocrinology department in Xi'an, China. Each patient gave 7.5 to 10 milliliters of peripheral blood, collected in an EDTA anticoagulant tube. PBMCs were isolated by Ficoll Paque Plus density gradient separation without further T cell sorting. An Agilent 2100 Bioanalyzer and agarose gel were used to assess RNA quality, and a NanoDrop 2000 was used to measure RNA concentration. The CDR3, cysteine through phenylalanine, is 13 amino acids long. Kept here is only the CDR3 DNA, which spans 39 bases and is read in frame from base 1. A distance of 7 bases separates the germline ends of V and J, which lose 1 base and 4 bases respectively.

The table lists this clonotype with many counts. No cognate antigen has been identified for it. No base quality information exists; no much larger clone differs at one position. Overall results and qualifications from the work: Lower TCR Shannon entropy and fewer highly expanded clones were observed in persistent Graves' disease patients than in newly diagnosed patients, which suggested clonal expansion. Sequencing and analysis were limited to the TCR beta chain. Persistent patients shared more public clonotypes among themselves (2,741) than newly diagnosed patients did (approximately 900). Because the primary lesion, thyroid tissue, could not be accessed, the study looked at peripheral blood alone. Persistent disease showed preferential use of TRBV28, TRBJ1-2 and TRBJ2-5, whereas newly diagnosed disease favored TRBV20-1 and TRBJ2-1. As a limitation, the authors acknowledged that the small sample size may reduce accuracy.

Receptor amplification or capture employed multiplex PCR. Sequencing was carried out with an Illumina HiSeq 4000. iRepertoire HTBI primers and Arm-PCR amplification of CDR3 regions were used to construct TCR beta libraries. PCR products were gel purified before sequencing. As for the original processing: Across samples, 60 to 70 TRBV and 13 to 15 TRBJ segments were identified and used for gene usage analysis of CDR3 amino acid clonotypes. Filtered high-quality paired reads were merged into contigs using COPE and FqMerger. Contigs were aligned with BLAST to IMGT TRBV, TRBD and TRBJ reference genes, and CDR3 was defined per IMGT. Any clonotype with a frequency above 0.1% was classified as a highly expanded clone. Shannon entropy was used to measure repertoire diversity, and the Gini coefficient was used to measure V-J evenness. A clonotype found in more than one individual was treated as public. TCRdb handled the public reads itself, with Q25 trimming in fastp and clone calling in MiXCR, and kept productive beta chains. Each CDR3 protein appears once, grouped with its most common genes and DNA. The authors' filters were not applied to this entry. Within this sample are roughly 300,000 distinct CDR3 sequences, with roughly 21% of them counted one time only. Less than 35% of the sample is held by the ten biggest clonotypes.

The sample here was peripheral blood mononuclear cells (PBMCs), taken when the disease was refractory, from a patient treated with antithyroid drugs. The rearrangement joined TRBV12-3 or TRBV12-4 to TRBJ1-1, with the D gene call left open. The TCR sequence derives from a female donor with Graves disease. CDR3 protein: CASSLEGRTEAFF. The bases read TGTGCCAGCAGTTTAGAGGGTCGCACTGAAGCTTTCTTT.